Listed below are T cell receptor beta chains from one sample, sequenced in a study of molecular identifiers for immune sequencing clone quantification. TCRdb ran MiXCR on the PCR reads and lists one entry per CDR3 protein. This table holds under 600,000 distinct CDR3 sequences, around 25% found once. Specimen: naive CD8+ T cells from blood, with Jurkat cell RNA spiked in. The receptors shown here come from a human donor in good health. Some libraries in this study had Jurkat cell RNA spiked in. Each CDR3 is given with its conserved first and last residue. Fields, in order: D gene, clone size, J gene, V gene, CDR3 DNA, CDR3 protein. D genes are given only for firm matches. The size of a clone is reported for some rows only, either as once, few or many, or as a class for expanded clones.

- - TRBJ2-3 TRBV12-3/TRBV12-4 TGTGCCAGCAGTTTTGAGGAGGTCAAGACGCAGTATTTT CASSFEEVKTQYF
TRBD1 - TRBJ2-7 TRBV19 TGTGCCAGTGGACAGGACACCTACGAGCAGTACTTC CASGQDTYEQYF
TRBD2 few TRBJ2-1 TRBV24-1 TGTGCCACCAGTGATTCTCGGGGGGATGAGCAGTTCTTC CATSDSRGDEQFF
- many TRBJ2-5 TRBV7-9 TGTGCCAGCAGCCCTCAGGTGCCTTTGGAGACCCAGTACTTC CASSPQVPLETQYF
- few TRBJ2-1 TRBV30 TGTGCCTGGAGTGACCTCGTCCGTTACAATGAGCAGTTCTTC CAWSDLVRYNEQFF
- many TRBJ1-5 TRBV7-8 TGTGCCAGCAGCCCCCACTCGAGTTTGGACACTGTCGGCAGCAATCAGCCCCAGCATTTT CASSPHSSLDTVGSNQPQHF
- few TRBJ2-6 TRBV4-3 TGCGCCAGCAGCCCGGCAGACTTTCTTAATGGGGCCAACGTCCTGACTTTC CASSPADFLNGANVLTF
TRBD2 - TRBJ2-3 TRBV20-1 TGCAGTGCTACCCCCATAGCGGGAGTGGGAGATACGCAGTATTTT CSATPIAGVGDTQYF
- many TRBJ2-1 TRBV7-2 TGTGCCAGCAGCAACATCGGAGACTACAATGAGCAGTTCTTC CASSNIGDYNEQFF
- many TRBJ2-2 TRBV20-1 TGCAGTGCCCAGGGCAGATCGAACACCGGGGAGCTGTTTTTT CSAQGRSNTGELFF
TRBD2 few TRBJ2-1 TRBV12-3/TRBV12-4 TGTGCCAGCAGGGGGGCTAGCGGGGGGAATTACAATGAGCAGTTCTTC CASRGASGGNYNEQFF
TRBD2 few TRBJ2-3 TRBV7-2 TGTGCCAGCAGCTTTAGGATGATAGCGGGGATCCGAGACCCTAGCACAGATACGCAGTATTTT CASSFRMIAGIRDPSTDTQYF
TRBD2 - TRBJ2-2 TRBV6-2/TRBV6-3 TGTGCCAGCAGTTACGAAATGGGGGGGACGACCGGGGAGCTGTTTTTT CASSYEMGGTTGELFF
- few TRBJ2-4 TRBV5-6 TGTGCCAGCAGCTTGGCCCTGGAAAGGGTTATTCAGTACTTC CASSLALERVIQYF
- many TRBJ2-7 TRBV5-4 TGTGCCAGCAGCTTGGGGCTGGGAAGCTCCTACGAGCAGTACTTC CASSLGLGSSYEQYF
- few TRBJ1-5 TRBV20-1 TGCAGTGCTAGGCCCGATGGTTTCAATCAGCCCCAGCATTTT CSARPDGFNQPQHF
- few TRBJ1-1 TRBV9 TGTGCCAGCAGCGGTACTTACACTGAAGCTTTCTTT CASSGTYTEAFF
- - TRBJ1-2 TRBV3-1 TGTGCCAGCAGCCAAGACTCTTGGGCGATTTGGGGCTACACCTTC CASSQDSWAIWGYTF
- many TRBJ1-1 TRBV19 TGTGCCAGTAGTATATTCAACACGGGGAACACTGAAGCTTTCTTT CASSIFNTGNTEAFF
- many TRBJ2-2 TRBV7-8 TGTGCCAGCAGCTTAGTTCCGCGGGGAGCGGGCACCGGGGAGCTGTTTTTT CASSLVPRGAGTGELFF
- many TRBJ1-2 TRBV27 TGTGCCAGCAGTTGGGGTAAAGGGTCACGATATGGCTACACCTTC CASSWGKGSRYGYTF
- few TRBJ1-2 TRBV6-5 TGTGCCAGCAGTTACTCGCCAGGGATTGGCTACACCTTC CASSYSPGIGYTF
TRBD2 many TRBJ2-7 TRBV3-1 TGTGCCAGCAGCCCCGCAGCGGGAGGGTACGAGCAGTACTTC CASSPAAGGYEQYF
- - TRBJ2-4 TRBV25-1 TGTGCCAGCAGTGCCCGGCACACAAACATTCAGTACTTC CASSARHTNIQYF
TRBD2 many TRBJ2-7 TRBV29-1 TGCAGCGTTGACTGGGAGGGGGAGCAGTACTTC CSVDWEGEQYF
- many TRBJ2-4 TRBV20-1 TGCAGTGCTAGGGATGGATTCGGAGACATTCAGTACTTC CSARDGFGDIQYF
TRBD1 many TRBJ2-3 TRBV6-2/TRBV6-3 TGTGCCAGCAGTTACCCCACAGGGGAAAGCACAGATACGCAGTATTTT CASSYPTGESTDTQYF
- - TRBJ2-1 TRBV7-3 TGTGCCAGCAGCTCCCGTCCGGGGGTTAGGTACAATGAGCAGTTCTTC CASSSRPGVRYNEQFF
- few TRBJ2-2 TRBV6-6 TGTGCCAGCAGTTATGTGGGTCCCGGGGAGCTGTTTTTT CASSYVGPGELFF
- - TRBJ2-2 TRBV19 TGTGCCAGTAGTCTGGACAGTATGAACACCGGGGAGCTGTTTTTT CASSLDSMNTGELFF
- - TRBJ2-7 TRBV11-2 TGTGCCAGCAGCGACGCGCACAGCCACTACGAGCAGAACTTC CASSDAHSHYEQNF
- - TRBJ1-5 TRBV23-1 TGCGCCAGCAGTCCAATGGTTGAGTATAGCAATCAGCCCCAGCATTTT CASSPMVEYSNQPQHF
- few TRBJ2-5 TRBV9 TGTGCCAGCAGCGCCCACCTCCTTTGGGACACCCAGACCCAGTACTTC CASSAHLLWDTQTQYF